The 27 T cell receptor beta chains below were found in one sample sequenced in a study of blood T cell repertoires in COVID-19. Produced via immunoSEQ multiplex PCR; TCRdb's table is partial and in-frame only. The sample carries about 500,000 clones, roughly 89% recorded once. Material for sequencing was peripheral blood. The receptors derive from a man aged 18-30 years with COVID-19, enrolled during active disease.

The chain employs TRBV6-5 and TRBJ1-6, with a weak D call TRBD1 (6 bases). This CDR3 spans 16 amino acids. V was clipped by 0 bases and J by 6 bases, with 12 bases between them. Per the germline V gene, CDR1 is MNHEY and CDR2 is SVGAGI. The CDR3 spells CASSYSNGGPNSPLHF. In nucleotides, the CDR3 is TGTGCCAGCAGTTACTCGAACGGGGGGCCTAATTCACCCCTCCACTTT.

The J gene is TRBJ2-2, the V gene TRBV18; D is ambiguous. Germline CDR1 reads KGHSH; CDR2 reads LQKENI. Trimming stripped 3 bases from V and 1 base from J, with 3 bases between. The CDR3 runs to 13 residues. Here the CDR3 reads CASSPRNTGELFF. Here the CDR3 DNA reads TGTGCCAGCTCACCCCGGAACACCGGGGAGCTGTTTTTT. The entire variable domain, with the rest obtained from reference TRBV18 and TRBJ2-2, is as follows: NAGVMQNPRHLVRRRGQEARLRCSPMKGHSHVYWYRQLPEEGLKFMVYLQKENIIDESGMPKERFSAEFPKEGPSILRIQQVVRGDSAAYFCASSPRNTGELFFGEGSRLTVL.

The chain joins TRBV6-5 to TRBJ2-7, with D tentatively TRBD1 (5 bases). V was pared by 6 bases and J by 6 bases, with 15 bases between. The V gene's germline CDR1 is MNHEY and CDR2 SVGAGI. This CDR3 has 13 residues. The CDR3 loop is CASRANTGTEQYF. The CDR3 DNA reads TGTGCCAGCAGGGCGAATACAGGAACCGAGCAGTACTTC.

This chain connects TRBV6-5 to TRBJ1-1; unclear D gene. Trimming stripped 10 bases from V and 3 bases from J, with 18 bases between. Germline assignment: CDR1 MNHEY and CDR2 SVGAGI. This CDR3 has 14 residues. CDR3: CATLVPVHYTEAFF. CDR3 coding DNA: TGTGCCACCCTAGTTCCCGTCCATTACACTGAAGCTTTCTTT.

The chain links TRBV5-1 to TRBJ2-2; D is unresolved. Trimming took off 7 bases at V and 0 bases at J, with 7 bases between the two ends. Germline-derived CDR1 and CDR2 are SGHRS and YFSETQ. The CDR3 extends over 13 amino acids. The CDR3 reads CASGTANTGELFF. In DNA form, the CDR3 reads TGCGCCAGCGGAACAGCGAACACCGGGGAGCTGTTTTTT. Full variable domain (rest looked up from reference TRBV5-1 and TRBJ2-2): KAGVTQTPRYLIKTRGQQVTLSCSPISGHRSVSWYQQTPGQGLQFLFEYFSETQRNKGNFPGRFSGRQFSNSRSEMNVSTLELGDSALYLCASGTANTGELFFGEGSRLTVL.

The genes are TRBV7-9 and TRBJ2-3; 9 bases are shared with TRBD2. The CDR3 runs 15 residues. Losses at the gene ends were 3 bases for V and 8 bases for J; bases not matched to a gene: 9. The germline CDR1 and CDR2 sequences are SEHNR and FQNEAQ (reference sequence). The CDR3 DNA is TGTGCCAGCAGCTTTACTAGCGGGCTAAAAACTACGCAGTATTTT. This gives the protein CASSFTSGLKTTQYF. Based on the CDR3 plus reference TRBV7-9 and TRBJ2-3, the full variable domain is DTGVSQNPRHKITKRGQNVTFRCDPISEHNRLYWYRQTLGQGPEFLTYFQNEAQLEKSRLLSDRFSAERPKGSFSTLEIQRTEQGDSAMYLCASSFTSGLKTTQYFGPGTRLTVL.

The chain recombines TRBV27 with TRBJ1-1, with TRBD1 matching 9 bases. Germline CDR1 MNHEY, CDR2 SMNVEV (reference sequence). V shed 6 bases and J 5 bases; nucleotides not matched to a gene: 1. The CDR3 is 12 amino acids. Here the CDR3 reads CASRTGGTEAFF. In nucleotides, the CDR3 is TGTGCCAGCAGGACAGGGGGGACTGAAGCTTTCTTT.

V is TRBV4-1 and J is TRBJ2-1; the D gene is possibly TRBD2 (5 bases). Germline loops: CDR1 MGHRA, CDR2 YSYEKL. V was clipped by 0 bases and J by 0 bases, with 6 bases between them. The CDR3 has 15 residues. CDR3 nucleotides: TGCGCCAGCAGCCAAGATCGGGACTCCTACAATGAGCAGTTCTTC. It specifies CASSQDRDSYNEQFF.

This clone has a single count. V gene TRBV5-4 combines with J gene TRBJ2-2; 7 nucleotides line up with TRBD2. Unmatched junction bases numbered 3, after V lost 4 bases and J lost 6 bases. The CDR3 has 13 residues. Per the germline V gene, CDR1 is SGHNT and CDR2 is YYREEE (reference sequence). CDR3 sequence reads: CASSSGTPGELFF. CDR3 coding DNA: TGTGCCAGCAGCAGCGGGACTCCCGGGGAGCTGTTTTTT. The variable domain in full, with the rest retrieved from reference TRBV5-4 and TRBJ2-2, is ETGVTQSPTHLIKTRGQQVTLRCSSQSGHNTVSWYQQALGQGPQFIFQYYREEENGRGNFPPRFSGLQFPNYSSELNVNALELDDSALYLCASSSGTPGELFFGEGSRLTVL.

In DNA form, the CDR3 reads TGTGCCAGCAGCCAAGGACAGGTTGGATATGGCTACACCTTC. Translating gives CASSQGQVGYGYTF. The gene calls are TRBV3-1 (or the pseudogene TRBV3-2) and TRBJ1-2; D may be TRBD1 (6 bases). This CDR3 has 14 residues. CDR1 and CDR2 from the germline V gene are LGHDT and YNNKEL (reference sequence). V shed 1 base and J shed 5 bases, with 11 bases lying between them.

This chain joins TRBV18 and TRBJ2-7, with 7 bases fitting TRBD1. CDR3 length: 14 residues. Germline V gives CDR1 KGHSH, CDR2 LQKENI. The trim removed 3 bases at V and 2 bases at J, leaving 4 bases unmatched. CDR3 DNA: TGTGCCAGCTCACCGGGACAGAAGACCTACGAGCAGTACTTC. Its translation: CASSPGQKTYEQYF.

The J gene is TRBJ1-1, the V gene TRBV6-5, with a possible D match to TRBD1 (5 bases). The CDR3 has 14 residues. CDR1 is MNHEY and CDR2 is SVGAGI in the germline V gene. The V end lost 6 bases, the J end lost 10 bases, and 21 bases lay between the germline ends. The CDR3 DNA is TGTGCCAGCAGGGCTTTAGGGGCGAAAATTGGAGCTTTCTTT. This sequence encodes CASRALGAKIGAFF.

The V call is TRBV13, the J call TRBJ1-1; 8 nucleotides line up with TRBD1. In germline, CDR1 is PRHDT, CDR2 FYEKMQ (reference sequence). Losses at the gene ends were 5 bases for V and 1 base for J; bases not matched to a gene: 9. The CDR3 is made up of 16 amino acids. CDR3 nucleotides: TGTGCCAGCAGCCCAATCCGGACAGGGAGGAACACTGAAGCTTTCTTT. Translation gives CASSPIRTGRNTEAFF.

The CDR3 DNA reads TGTGCCAGCTCACCACAGGGCCTAGGGGATGGCTACACCTTC. This encodes CASSPQGLGDGYTF. The chain combines TRBV18 with TRBJ1-2; maybe TRBD1 (5 bases). Germline lookup yields CDR1 KGHSH and CDR2 LQKENI. Trimming removed 1 base from V and 6 bases from J, with 12 bases in between. CDR3 size: 14 residues.

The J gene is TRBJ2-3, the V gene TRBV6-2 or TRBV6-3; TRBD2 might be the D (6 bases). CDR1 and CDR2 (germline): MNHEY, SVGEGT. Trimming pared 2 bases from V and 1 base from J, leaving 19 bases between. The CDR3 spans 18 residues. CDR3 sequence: CASSYRWFRGTRTDTQYF. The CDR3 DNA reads TGTGCCAGCAGTTACAGGTGGTTCCGGGGGACCCGCACAGATACGCAGTATTTT.

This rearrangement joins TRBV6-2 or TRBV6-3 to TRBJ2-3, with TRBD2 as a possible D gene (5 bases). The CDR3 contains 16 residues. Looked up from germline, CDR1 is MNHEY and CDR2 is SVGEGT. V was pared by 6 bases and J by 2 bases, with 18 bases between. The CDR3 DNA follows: TGTGCCAGCAGCCAGCTGGGAGTTTACTCCACAGATACGCAGTATTTT. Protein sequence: CASSQLGVYSTDTQYF.

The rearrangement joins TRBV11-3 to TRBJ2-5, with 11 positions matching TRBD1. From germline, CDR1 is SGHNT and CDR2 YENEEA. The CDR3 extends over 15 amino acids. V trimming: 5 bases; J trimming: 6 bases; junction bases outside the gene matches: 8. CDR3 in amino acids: CASSPRTGGFQTQYF. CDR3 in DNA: TGTGCCAGCAGCCCCCGGACAGGGGGCTTTCAGACCCAGTACTTC.

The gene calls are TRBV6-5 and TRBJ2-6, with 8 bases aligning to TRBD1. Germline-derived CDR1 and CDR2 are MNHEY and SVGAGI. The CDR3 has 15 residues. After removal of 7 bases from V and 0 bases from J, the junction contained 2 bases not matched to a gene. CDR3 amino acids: CASMGQVSGANVLTF. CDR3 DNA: TGTGCCAGCATGGGACAGGTCTCTGGGGCCAACGTCCTGACTTTC.

DNA of the CDR3: TGTGCCAGCAGCTTAGTAGGTCTAGCGGCCCGAGAGCAGTTCTTC. This translates into CASSLVGLAAREQFF. This chain links TRBV11-2 with TRBJ2-1; 7 bases are a match to TRBD2. Trimming at V came to 1 base and at J to 10 bases, leaving 10 bases not matched to a gene. Germline assignment: CDR1 SGHAT and CDR2 FQNNGV. The CDR3 is 15 amino acids.

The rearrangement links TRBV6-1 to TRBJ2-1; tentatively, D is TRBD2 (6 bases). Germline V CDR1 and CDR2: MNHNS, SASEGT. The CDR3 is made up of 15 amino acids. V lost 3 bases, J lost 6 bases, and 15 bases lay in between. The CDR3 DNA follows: TGTGCCAGCAGTGAGAGACTAGAGTTCCTCAATGAGCAGTTCTTC. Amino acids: CASSERLEFLNEQFF.

In DNA form, the CDR3 reads TGTGCCAGTAGTATTTGGCAACAAGAGACCCAGTACTTC. Its translation is CASSIWQQETQYF. The chain has TRBV19 and TRBJ2-5; unclear D gene. The CDR3 runs 13 residues. Germline V gene sequence: CDR1 LNHDA, CDR2 SQIVND (reference sequence). V lost 3 bases to trimming and J lost 2 bases, with 7 bases between them.

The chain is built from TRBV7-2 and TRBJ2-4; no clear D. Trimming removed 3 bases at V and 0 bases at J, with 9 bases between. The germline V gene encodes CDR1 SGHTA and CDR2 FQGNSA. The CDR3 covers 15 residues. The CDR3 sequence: CASSFVQSAKNIQYF. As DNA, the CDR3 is TGTGCCAGCAGCTTTGTCCAATCAGCCAAAAACATTCAGTACTTC.

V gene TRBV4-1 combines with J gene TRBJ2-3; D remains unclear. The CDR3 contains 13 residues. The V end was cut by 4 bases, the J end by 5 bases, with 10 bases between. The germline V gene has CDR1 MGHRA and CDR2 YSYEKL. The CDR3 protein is CASSPSGGDTQYF. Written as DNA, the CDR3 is TGCGCCAGCAGCCCTTCGGGTGGAGATACGCAGTATTTT.

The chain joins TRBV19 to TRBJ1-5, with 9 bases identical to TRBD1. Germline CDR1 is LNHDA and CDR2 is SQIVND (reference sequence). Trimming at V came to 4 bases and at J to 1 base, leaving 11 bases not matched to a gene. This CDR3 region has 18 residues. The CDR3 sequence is CASSTPFGTGRSNQPQHF. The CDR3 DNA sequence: TGTGCCAGTAGTACTCCATTCGGGACAGGGAGGAGCAATCAGCCCCAGCATTTT.

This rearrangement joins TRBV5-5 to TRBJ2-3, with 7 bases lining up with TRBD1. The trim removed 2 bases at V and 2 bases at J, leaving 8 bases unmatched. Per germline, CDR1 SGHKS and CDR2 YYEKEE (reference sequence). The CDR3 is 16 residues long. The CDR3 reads CASSLGTALTTDTQYF. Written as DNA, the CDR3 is TGTGCCAGCAGCTTAGGGACAGCCTTAACCACAGATACGCAGTATTTT. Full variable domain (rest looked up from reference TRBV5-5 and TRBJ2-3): DAGVTQSPTHLIKTRGQQVTLRCSPISGHKSVSWYQQVLGQGPQFIFQYYEKEERGRGNFPDRFSARQFPNYSSELNVNALLLGDSALYLCASSLGTALTTDTQYFGPGTRLTVL.

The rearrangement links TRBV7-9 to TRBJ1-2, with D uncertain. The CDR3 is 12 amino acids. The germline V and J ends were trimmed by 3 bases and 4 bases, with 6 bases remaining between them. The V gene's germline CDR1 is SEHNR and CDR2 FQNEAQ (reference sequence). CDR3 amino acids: CASSLQSYGYTF. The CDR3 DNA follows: TGTGCCAGCAGCTTGCAGTCCTATGGCTACACCTTC.

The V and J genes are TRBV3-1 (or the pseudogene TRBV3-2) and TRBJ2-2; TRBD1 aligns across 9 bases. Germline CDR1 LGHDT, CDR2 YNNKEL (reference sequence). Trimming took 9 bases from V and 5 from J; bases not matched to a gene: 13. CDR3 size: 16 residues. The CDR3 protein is CASTGGQGALTGELFF. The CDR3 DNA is TGTGCCAGTACAGGGGGCCAGGGGGCCTTAACCGGGGAGCTGTTTTTT.